A single sample is the source of the 21 T cell receptor beta chains below, sequenced in a study of monozygotic twins with inflammatory bowel disease. From its re-call of the 5' RACE reads, TCRdb lists each CDR3 protein once, without DNA. This sample contains around 380,000 distinct CDR3 sequences. The sample was blood. Receptors originate from a human donor with ulcerative colitis or Crohn's disease, or a healthy co-twin of an affected twin (not recorded which).

The V call is TRBV20-1, the J call TRBJ2-3; TCRdb indicates TRBD1, and absent DNA this call remains unverified. Germline V gene lookup returns CDR1 DFQATT and CDR2 SNEGSKA (reference sequence). CDR3 size: 16 residues. CDR3 sequence: CSARDWWDRVTDTQYF.

The chain uses TRBV6-1 and TRBJ1-2; the D call of TRBD1 rests on TCRdb alone, since no DNA is present to check it. The germline CDR1 and CDR2 sequences are MNHNS and SASEGT. This CDR3 contains 15 residues. The CDR3: CASSPFNRETYGYTF.

V usage is TRBV4-1 and J usage is TRBJ2-1; as DNA is missing, the TRBD2 call by TCRdb cannot be tested. This CDR3 contains 15 residues. CDR1 MGHRA and CDR2 YSYEKL come from the germline V gene. The CDR3 region is CASSQTSGPQDEQFF.

This chain links TRBV24-1 with TRBJ2-1; TCRdb indicates TRBD2, and absent DNA this call remains unverified. Germline values: CDR1 KGHDR, CDR2 SFDVKD. This CDR3 region has 14 residues. CDR3 amino acids: CATSDTGGRNEQFF.

V usage is TRBV5-1 and J usage is TRBJ2-3; TCRdb designates TRBD2, a call that cannot be tested without DNA. Germline V gene lookup returns CDR1 SGHRS and CDR2 YFSETQ. The CDR3 length is 14 residues. The chain's CDR3 is CASSPTGPTDTQYF.

J is TRBJ2-3 and V is TRBV5-1; no DNA is available, so the TRBD2 call from TCRdb remains unchecked. This CDR3 is built from 13 residues. CDR1 is SGHRS and CDR2 is YFSETQ in the germline V gene. CDR3 sequence: CASRSGGTDTQYF.

This sequence joins TRBV2 and TRBJ1-2; the D call of TRBD1 rests on TCRdb alone, since no DNA is present to check it. Germline V gene sequence: CDR1 SNHLY, CDR2 FYNNEI. The CDR3 is 12 residues long. This CDR3 is CASRRDAGGYSF.

The rearrangement joins TRBV14 to TRBJ2-3. There are 12 residues in the CDR3. The germline V gene has CDR1 SGHDN and CDR2 FVKESK. CDR3 protein: CASSPVGDTQYF. Drawing the rest from reference TRBV14 and TRBJ2-3, the complete variable domain is EAGVTQFPSHSVIEKGQTVTLRCDPISGHDNLYWYRRVMGKEIKFLLHFVKESKQDESGMPNNRFLAERTGGTYSTLKVQPAELEDSGVYFCASSPVGDTQYFGPGTRLTVL.

The genes are TRBV20-1 and TRBJ1-2. The CDR3 covers 13 residues. Germline V lookup: CDR1 DFQATT, CDR2 SNEGSKA (reference sequence). CDR3 sequence: CSATNSENYGYTF.

This rearrangement joins TRBV29-1 to TRBJ2-5; the D gene TCRdb calls, TRBD2, cannot be checked with no DNA. The CDR3 runs 12 residues. CDR1 and CDR2 (germline): SQVTM, ANQGSEA. CDR3: CSVATAERTQYF.

V is TRBV7-3 and J is TRBJ2-5; absent DNA, TCRdb's TRBD2 call cannot be checked. The germline gives CDR1 SGHTA, CDR2 FQGTGA. The CDR3 is made up of 15 amino acids. CDR3 protein: CASSLGPGLEATQYF.

J is TRBJ1-1 and V is TRBV27; TCRdb lists TRBD1, though no DNA is available to test this call. This CDR3 is built from 13 residues. Per the germline V gene, CDR1 is MNHEY and CDR2 is SMNVEV (reference sequence). CDR3 region: CASSLSQGSEAFF.

The chain employs TRBV15 and TRBJ1-6; TCRdb's D call of TRBD1 is untestable without DNA. The CDR3 is 15 residues long. Per germline, CDR1 LNHNV and CDR2 YYDKDF (reference sequence). CDR3 amino acids: CATRARAREESPLHF.

J is TRBJ1-1 and V is TRBV30; the D call from TCRdb, TRBD1, cannot be confirmed without DNA. The CDR3 runs 11 residues. Looked up from germline, CDR1 is GTSNPN and CDR2 is SVGIG (reference sequence). The CDR3 loop is CAGTGTFKAFF.

This sequence joins TRBV5-1 and TRBJ2-3; TCRdb's assignment of TRBD2 cannot be checked, as there is no DNA. The germline V gene encodes CDR1 SGHRS and CDR2 YFSETQ. The CDR3 is 14 residues long. This CDR3 reads CASSEGVGTDTQYF. Variable domain in full (rest from reference TRBV5-1 and TRBJ2-3): KAGVTQTPRYLIKTRGQQVTLSCSPISGHRSVSWYQQTPGQGLQFLFEYFSETQRNKGNFPGRFSGRQFSNSRSEMNVSTLELGDSALYLCASSEGVGTDTQYFGPGTRLTVL.

The J gene is TRBJ1-2, the V gene TRBV28; absent DNA, TCRdb's TRBD1 call cannot be checked. The CDR3 covers 13 residues. Germline V lookup: CDR1 MDHEN, CDR2 SYDVKM. The CDR3 region is CATLKLDSNGYTF.

The gene calls are TRBV3-1 and TRBJ2-2; TCRdb indicates TRBD1, and absent DNA this call remains unverified. Germline assignment: CDR1 LGHDT and CDR2 YNNKEL (reference sequence). This CDR3 is built from 16 residues. CDR3 residues: CASSLRGQSNTGELFF.

The chain joins TRBV11-2 to TRBJ2-3; TCRdb's D gene call, TRBD1, goes unchecked for lack of DNA. Germline CDR1 reads SGHAT; CDR2 reads FQNNGV. The CDR3 consists of 15 residues. The CDR3 protein is CASSLWTGGSDTQYF.

V and J are TRBV7-2 and TRBJ2-1; TCRdb's D gene call, TRBD2, goes unchecked for lack of DNA. Germline CDR1 SGHTA, CDR2 FQGNSA. The CDR3 runs 14 residues. The CDR3 loop is CASSPGTSVSEQFF.

The CDR3 is CASSLNLGANEQYF. V is TRBV7-2 and J is TRBJ2-7. This CDR3 is built from 14 residues. Germline V gene sequence: CDR1 SGHTA, CDR2 FQGNSA.

The chain carries TRBV5-1 and TRBJ2-7. In germline, CDR1 is SGHRS, CDR2 YFSETQ. The CDR3 contains 13 residues. This CDR3 is CASSDGRAYEQYF.